The 17 T cell receptor beta chains in this list originate from one sample, sequenced in a study of blood T cell repertoires in COVID-19. The table came from immunoSEQ multiplex PCR; TCRdb's copy has only in-frame clones and leaves some out. The sample lists about 140,000 clones, approximately 84% seen once, with roughly 3.4% in the top ten. The specimen was PBMCs or T cells enriched from blood (not recorded which). The origin of the receptors is a woman aged 45-65 years with acute COVID-19.

This chain joins TRBV9 and TRBJ2-7; 10 nucleotides line up with TRBD2. From germline, CDR1 is SGDLS and CDR2 YYNGEE. The V gene end was trimmed by 2 bases and the J gene end by 3 bases; junction bases not matched to a gene: 5. This CDR3 is built from 15 residues. CDR3 sequence reads: CASSVEAGGGYEQYF. The CDR3, as DNA: TGTGCCAGCAGCGTGGAAGCGGGAGGGGGCTACGAGCAGTACTTC.

V gene TRBV19 combines with J gene TRBJ1-2, with D possibly TRBD1 on 6 matching bases. Germline CDR1 and CDR2: LNHDA and SQIVND (reference sequence). This CDR3 region has 14 residues. Trimming left V 8 bases short and J 4 bases short, with 17 bases between. The CDR3 sequence: CASGRDISSYGYTF. CDR3 bases: TGTGCCAGTGGCCGGGACATCAGCTCCTATGGCTACACCTTC.

V gene TRBV28 combines with J gene TRBJ2-1; 8 bases line up with TRBD2. The length of the CDR3 is 16 residues. Germline loops: CDR1 MDHEN, CDR2 SYDVKM. The ends lost 3 bases at V and 3 bases at J; junction bases unmatched: 7. In nucleotides, the CDR3 is TGTGCCAGCAGTTTGGGGGGGCGGGAGGTCTACAATGAGCAGTTCTTC. Translating it yields CASSLGGREVYNEQFF.

Here the CDR3 reads CASSPWTGGLREKLFF. CDR3 DNA: TGTGCCAGCAGTCCCTGGACAGGGGGCCTTCGCGAAAAACTGTTTTTT. This chain links TRBV27 with TRBJ1-4, with 11 bases identical to TRBD1. The ends lost 5 bases at V and 8 bases at J; junction bases unmatched: 10. The CDR3 length is 16 residues. Germline V CDR1 and CDR2: MNHEY, SMNVEV (reference sequence). Supplemented by reference TRBV27 and TRBJ1-4, the full variable domain reads EAQVTQNPRYLITVTGKKLTVTCSQNMNHEYMSWYRQDPGLGLRQIYYSMNVEVTDKGDVPEGYKVSRKEKRNFPLILESPSPNQTSLYFCASSPWTGGLREKLFFGSGTQLSVL.

The CDR3 reads CASSPREVNQPQHF. The CDR3 DNA reads as TGTGCCAGCAGTCCCAGGGAAGTCAATCAGCCCCAGCATTTT. The chain couples TRBV27 to TRBJ1-5; perhaps TRBD1 as D (5 bases). Trimming removed 5 bases from V and 3 bases from J, with 11 bases in between. There are 14 residues in the CDR3. Germline V gene lookup returns CDR1 MNHEY and CDR2 SMNVEV (reference sequence).

V and J are TRBV10-3 and TRBJ2-2; maybe TRBD2 (6 bases). The germline V gene encodes CDR1 ENHRY and CDR2 SYGVKD. The CDR3 loop spans 14 amino acids. Trimming took off 6 bases at V and 6 bases at J, with 14 bases between the two ends. CDR3 sequence: CAIRIGGGSGELFF. CDR3 sequence (DNA): TGTGCCATCAGGATTGGGGGAGGATCCGGGGAGCTGTTTTTT.

The chain carries TRBV19 and TRBJ1-4, with 8 bases that match TRBD1. Per the germline V gene, CDR1 is LNHDA and CDR2 is SQIVND (reference sequence). The CDR3 totals 13 residues. V shed 10 bases and J 6 bases; nucleotides not matched to a gene: 7. CDR3 nucleotides: TGTGCCACCGCCGAGGGACAGGATGAAAAACTGTTTTTT. Residues: CATAEGQDEKLFF.

This clone was observed a few times. This chain joins TRBV28 and TRBJ1-3; possible D gene TRBD1, 6 bases. Germline V gene sequence: CDR1 MDHEN, CDR2 SYDVKM. Trimming stripped 5 bases from V and 0 bases from J, with 14 bases between. The CDR3 consists of 16 residues. The CDR3 loop reads CASSPWGQGSGNTIYF. Here the CDR3 DNA reads TGTGCCAGCAGTCCGTGGGGGCAGGGCTCTGGAAACACCATATATTTT.

The chain is built from TRBV5-6 and TRBJ1-1; tentative D call: TRBD1 (5 bases). The CDR3 is 16 amino acids. Trimming cost V 4 bases and J 0 bases, with 16 bases left between them. Germline values: CDR1 SGHDT, CDR2 YYEEEE. The CDR3 reads CASSPRTGVMNTEAFF. CDR3 nucleotides: TGTGCCAGCAGCCCCCGTACAGGAGTCATGAACACTGAAGCTTTCTTT.

This chain connects TRBV9 to TRBJ1-6; D is unresolved. Per the germline V gene, CDR1 is SGDLS and CDR2 is YYNGEE. The V gene lost 0 bases and the J gene lost 7 bases, with 11 bases spanning the gap. This CDR3 has 15 residues. The CDR3 sequence: CASSVGTSRNSPLHF. The CDR3 coding sequence is TGTGCCAGCAGCGTAGGTACCTCGCGGAATTCACCCCTCCACTTT.

The chain carries TRBV29-1 and TRBJ2-2; D is unclear. V gave up 7 bases and J gave up 1 base, with 7 bases separating them. The length of the CDR3 is 12 residues. CDR1 is SQVTM and CDR2 is ANQGSEA in the germline V gene. CDR3 DNA: TGCAGCGCCAACAGGAACACCGGGGAGCTGTTTTTT. This translates into CSANRNTGELFF.

In this sample, this clone turned up a few times. The chain couples TRBV6-1 to TRBJ1-4; D call uncertain. CDR1 and CDR2 from the germline V gene are MNHNS and SASEGT. V was cut by 1 base and J by 5 bases, with 11 bases left in between. The CDR3 spans 15 residues. CDR3 loop: CASSEVSGMNEKLFF. As DNA, the CDR3 is TGTGCCAGCAGTGAAGTATCGGGGATGAATGAAAAACTGTTTTTT.

The table lists this clone with a count of one. The J gene is TRBJ2-3, the V gene TRBV11-2; weak D call: TRBD1 (5 bases). The CDR3 consists of 16 residues. V dropped 5 bases and J dropped 1 base, with 16 bases sitting between them. Looked up from germline, CDR1 is SGHAT and CDR2 is FQNNGV. The CDR3 protein is CASSPPGFSRTDTQYF. Here the CDR3 DNA reads TGTGCCAGCAGCCCCCCAGGGTTTTCTCGCACAGATACGCAGTATTTT.

The chain carries TRBV7-2 and TRBJ2-2; a weak D match, TRBD1 (7 bases). Trimming stripped 6 bases from V and 5 bases from J, with 13 bases between. The CDR3 contains 14 residues. Germline CDR1 SGHTA, CDR2 FQGNSA. The CDR3 region is CASRPAGGTGELFF. The CDR3 DNA reads as TGTGCCAGCAGGCCCGCAGGGGGGACCGGGGAGCTGTTTTTT.

The chain uses TRBV19 and TRBJ2-4, with a tentative D call TRBD2 (5 bases). Looked up from germline, CDR1 is LNHDA and CDR2 is SQIVND (reference sequence). The CDR3 is 14 amino acids. The V gene lost 1 base and the J gene lost 7 bases, with 11 bases spanning the gap. The CDR3 DNA follows: TGTGCCAGTAGTATAGGTGGCGGGTGGAACATTCAGTACTTC. This sequence encodes CASSIGGGWNIQYF.

This chain connects TRBV29-1 to TRBJ2-7, with 12 bases aligning to TRBD2. V lost 3 bases, J lost 0 bases, and 3 bases stayed unmatched. Germline V lookup: CDR1 SQVTM, CDR2 ANQGSEA. The CDR3 is 15 amino acids. CDR3 nucleotides: TGCAGCGTTGAGGGACTAGCGGGCAGCTCCTACGAGCAGTACTTC. Protein sequence: CSVEGLAGSSYEQYF.

The rearrangement joins TRBV5-1 to TRBJ2-7, with D possibly TRBD1 on 6 matching bases. The V end was cut by 0 bases, the J end by 7 bases, with 11 bases between. Germline V gives CDR1 SGHRS, CDR2 YFSETQ. This CDR3 is built from 13 residues. The CDR3 nucleotides are TGCGCCAGCAGCTTGGAGCAGGGGCGGGAGCAGTACTTC. As protein: CASSLEQGREQYF.